In this sample, the clone carrying this T cell receptor (beta chain) turned up once. Its matching antigen is unknown. Germline loops: CDR1 SGHTA, CDR2 FQGNSA. V gave up 6 bases and J gave up 8 bases; unmatched junction bases: 13. This CDR3 contains 15 residues. This record belongs to a study of Ad26.COV2.S vaccination and SARS-CoV-2 variants. Findings and caveats of the study: Spike-specific TCR breadth was greater after Ad26.COV2.S than placebo.

TCRdb keeps only in-frame clones here, not all; method: immunoSEQ multiplex PCR. The sample carries roughly 270,000 clones, approximately 87% recorded once. The treatment here: approximately 18 received Ad26.COV2.S at low or high dose, single or two shots; 5 received placebo; per-sample allocation not given. All samples were drawn on day 63, counting from the first vaccine or placebo injection. The vaccine delivered Wuhan-strain SARS-CoV-2 spike through an Ad26 vector. V gene TRBV7-2 combines with J gene TRBJ2-1; 7 positions match TRBD1. The receptor was isolated from a person aged 18-65 years who received the Ad26.COV2.S COVID-19 vaccine or a placebo. The sample in question was peripheral blood, obtained in a trial of Ad26.COV2.S vaccine versus placebo. CDR3 in DNA: TGTGCCAGCAGTTTTAACAGGGGTGGAGTGGATGAGCAGTTCTTC. It specifies CASSFNRGGVDEQFF.